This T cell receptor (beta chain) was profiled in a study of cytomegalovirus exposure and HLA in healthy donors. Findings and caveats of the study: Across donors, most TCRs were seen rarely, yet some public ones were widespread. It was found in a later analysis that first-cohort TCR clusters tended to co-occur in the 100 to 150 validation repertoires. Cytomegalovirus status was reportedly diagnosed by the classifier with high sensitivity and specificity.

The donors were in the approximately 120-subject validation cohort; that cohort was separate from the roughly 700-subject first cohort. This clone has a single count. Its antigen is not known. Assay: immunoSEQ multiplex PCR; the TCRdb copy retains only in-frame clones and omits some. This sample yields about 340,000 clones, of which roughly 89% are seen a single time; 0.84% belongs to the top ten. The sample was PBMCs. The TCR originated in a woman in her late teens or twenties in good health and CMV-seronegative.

The CDR3 loop is CASSLERQGYGYTF. CDR3 nucleotides: TGTGCCAGCAGCTTAGAACGACAGGGATATGGCTACACCTTC. The chain has TRBV11-2 and TRBJ1-2, with 7 positions matching TRBD1. Germline CDR1 SGHAT, CDR2 FQNNGV. This CDR3 is built from 14 residues. J was trimmed by 5 bases and V by 0 bases; bases with no gene match: 3.